The entry below describes one T cell receptor beta chain. Its specificity is not known. Given a much more abundant clone one base away, this may be a read error. This record comes from a study of CD8 T cells in ankylosing spondylitis. Study-level findings and limits: The study identified a TCR beta motif of roughly eight highly homologous variants that appeared characteristic of ankylosing spondylitis blood.

TCRdb reanalysed the 5' RACE reads using MiXCR and keeps one entry per CDR3 protein. The sample yields around 490,000 distinct CDR3 sequences, 5.3% seen once. The CDR3 totals 18 residues. Germline V gives CDR1 MNHEY, CDR2 SVGAGI. V dropped 4 bases and J dropped 2; count of bases not matched to a gene: 9. The TCR originated in a male donor with ankylosing spondylitis. The sequenced material came from blood, either unsorted or a sorted T cell fraction (not recorded which). This chain links TRBV6-5 with TRBJ2-5; the match to TRBD2 covers 14 bases. Here the CDR3 reads CASSSRGLAGEEQETQYF. CDR3 nucleotide sequence: TGTGCCAGCAGTTCCAGGGGACTAGCGGGAGAAGAGCAAGAGACCCAGTACTTC.